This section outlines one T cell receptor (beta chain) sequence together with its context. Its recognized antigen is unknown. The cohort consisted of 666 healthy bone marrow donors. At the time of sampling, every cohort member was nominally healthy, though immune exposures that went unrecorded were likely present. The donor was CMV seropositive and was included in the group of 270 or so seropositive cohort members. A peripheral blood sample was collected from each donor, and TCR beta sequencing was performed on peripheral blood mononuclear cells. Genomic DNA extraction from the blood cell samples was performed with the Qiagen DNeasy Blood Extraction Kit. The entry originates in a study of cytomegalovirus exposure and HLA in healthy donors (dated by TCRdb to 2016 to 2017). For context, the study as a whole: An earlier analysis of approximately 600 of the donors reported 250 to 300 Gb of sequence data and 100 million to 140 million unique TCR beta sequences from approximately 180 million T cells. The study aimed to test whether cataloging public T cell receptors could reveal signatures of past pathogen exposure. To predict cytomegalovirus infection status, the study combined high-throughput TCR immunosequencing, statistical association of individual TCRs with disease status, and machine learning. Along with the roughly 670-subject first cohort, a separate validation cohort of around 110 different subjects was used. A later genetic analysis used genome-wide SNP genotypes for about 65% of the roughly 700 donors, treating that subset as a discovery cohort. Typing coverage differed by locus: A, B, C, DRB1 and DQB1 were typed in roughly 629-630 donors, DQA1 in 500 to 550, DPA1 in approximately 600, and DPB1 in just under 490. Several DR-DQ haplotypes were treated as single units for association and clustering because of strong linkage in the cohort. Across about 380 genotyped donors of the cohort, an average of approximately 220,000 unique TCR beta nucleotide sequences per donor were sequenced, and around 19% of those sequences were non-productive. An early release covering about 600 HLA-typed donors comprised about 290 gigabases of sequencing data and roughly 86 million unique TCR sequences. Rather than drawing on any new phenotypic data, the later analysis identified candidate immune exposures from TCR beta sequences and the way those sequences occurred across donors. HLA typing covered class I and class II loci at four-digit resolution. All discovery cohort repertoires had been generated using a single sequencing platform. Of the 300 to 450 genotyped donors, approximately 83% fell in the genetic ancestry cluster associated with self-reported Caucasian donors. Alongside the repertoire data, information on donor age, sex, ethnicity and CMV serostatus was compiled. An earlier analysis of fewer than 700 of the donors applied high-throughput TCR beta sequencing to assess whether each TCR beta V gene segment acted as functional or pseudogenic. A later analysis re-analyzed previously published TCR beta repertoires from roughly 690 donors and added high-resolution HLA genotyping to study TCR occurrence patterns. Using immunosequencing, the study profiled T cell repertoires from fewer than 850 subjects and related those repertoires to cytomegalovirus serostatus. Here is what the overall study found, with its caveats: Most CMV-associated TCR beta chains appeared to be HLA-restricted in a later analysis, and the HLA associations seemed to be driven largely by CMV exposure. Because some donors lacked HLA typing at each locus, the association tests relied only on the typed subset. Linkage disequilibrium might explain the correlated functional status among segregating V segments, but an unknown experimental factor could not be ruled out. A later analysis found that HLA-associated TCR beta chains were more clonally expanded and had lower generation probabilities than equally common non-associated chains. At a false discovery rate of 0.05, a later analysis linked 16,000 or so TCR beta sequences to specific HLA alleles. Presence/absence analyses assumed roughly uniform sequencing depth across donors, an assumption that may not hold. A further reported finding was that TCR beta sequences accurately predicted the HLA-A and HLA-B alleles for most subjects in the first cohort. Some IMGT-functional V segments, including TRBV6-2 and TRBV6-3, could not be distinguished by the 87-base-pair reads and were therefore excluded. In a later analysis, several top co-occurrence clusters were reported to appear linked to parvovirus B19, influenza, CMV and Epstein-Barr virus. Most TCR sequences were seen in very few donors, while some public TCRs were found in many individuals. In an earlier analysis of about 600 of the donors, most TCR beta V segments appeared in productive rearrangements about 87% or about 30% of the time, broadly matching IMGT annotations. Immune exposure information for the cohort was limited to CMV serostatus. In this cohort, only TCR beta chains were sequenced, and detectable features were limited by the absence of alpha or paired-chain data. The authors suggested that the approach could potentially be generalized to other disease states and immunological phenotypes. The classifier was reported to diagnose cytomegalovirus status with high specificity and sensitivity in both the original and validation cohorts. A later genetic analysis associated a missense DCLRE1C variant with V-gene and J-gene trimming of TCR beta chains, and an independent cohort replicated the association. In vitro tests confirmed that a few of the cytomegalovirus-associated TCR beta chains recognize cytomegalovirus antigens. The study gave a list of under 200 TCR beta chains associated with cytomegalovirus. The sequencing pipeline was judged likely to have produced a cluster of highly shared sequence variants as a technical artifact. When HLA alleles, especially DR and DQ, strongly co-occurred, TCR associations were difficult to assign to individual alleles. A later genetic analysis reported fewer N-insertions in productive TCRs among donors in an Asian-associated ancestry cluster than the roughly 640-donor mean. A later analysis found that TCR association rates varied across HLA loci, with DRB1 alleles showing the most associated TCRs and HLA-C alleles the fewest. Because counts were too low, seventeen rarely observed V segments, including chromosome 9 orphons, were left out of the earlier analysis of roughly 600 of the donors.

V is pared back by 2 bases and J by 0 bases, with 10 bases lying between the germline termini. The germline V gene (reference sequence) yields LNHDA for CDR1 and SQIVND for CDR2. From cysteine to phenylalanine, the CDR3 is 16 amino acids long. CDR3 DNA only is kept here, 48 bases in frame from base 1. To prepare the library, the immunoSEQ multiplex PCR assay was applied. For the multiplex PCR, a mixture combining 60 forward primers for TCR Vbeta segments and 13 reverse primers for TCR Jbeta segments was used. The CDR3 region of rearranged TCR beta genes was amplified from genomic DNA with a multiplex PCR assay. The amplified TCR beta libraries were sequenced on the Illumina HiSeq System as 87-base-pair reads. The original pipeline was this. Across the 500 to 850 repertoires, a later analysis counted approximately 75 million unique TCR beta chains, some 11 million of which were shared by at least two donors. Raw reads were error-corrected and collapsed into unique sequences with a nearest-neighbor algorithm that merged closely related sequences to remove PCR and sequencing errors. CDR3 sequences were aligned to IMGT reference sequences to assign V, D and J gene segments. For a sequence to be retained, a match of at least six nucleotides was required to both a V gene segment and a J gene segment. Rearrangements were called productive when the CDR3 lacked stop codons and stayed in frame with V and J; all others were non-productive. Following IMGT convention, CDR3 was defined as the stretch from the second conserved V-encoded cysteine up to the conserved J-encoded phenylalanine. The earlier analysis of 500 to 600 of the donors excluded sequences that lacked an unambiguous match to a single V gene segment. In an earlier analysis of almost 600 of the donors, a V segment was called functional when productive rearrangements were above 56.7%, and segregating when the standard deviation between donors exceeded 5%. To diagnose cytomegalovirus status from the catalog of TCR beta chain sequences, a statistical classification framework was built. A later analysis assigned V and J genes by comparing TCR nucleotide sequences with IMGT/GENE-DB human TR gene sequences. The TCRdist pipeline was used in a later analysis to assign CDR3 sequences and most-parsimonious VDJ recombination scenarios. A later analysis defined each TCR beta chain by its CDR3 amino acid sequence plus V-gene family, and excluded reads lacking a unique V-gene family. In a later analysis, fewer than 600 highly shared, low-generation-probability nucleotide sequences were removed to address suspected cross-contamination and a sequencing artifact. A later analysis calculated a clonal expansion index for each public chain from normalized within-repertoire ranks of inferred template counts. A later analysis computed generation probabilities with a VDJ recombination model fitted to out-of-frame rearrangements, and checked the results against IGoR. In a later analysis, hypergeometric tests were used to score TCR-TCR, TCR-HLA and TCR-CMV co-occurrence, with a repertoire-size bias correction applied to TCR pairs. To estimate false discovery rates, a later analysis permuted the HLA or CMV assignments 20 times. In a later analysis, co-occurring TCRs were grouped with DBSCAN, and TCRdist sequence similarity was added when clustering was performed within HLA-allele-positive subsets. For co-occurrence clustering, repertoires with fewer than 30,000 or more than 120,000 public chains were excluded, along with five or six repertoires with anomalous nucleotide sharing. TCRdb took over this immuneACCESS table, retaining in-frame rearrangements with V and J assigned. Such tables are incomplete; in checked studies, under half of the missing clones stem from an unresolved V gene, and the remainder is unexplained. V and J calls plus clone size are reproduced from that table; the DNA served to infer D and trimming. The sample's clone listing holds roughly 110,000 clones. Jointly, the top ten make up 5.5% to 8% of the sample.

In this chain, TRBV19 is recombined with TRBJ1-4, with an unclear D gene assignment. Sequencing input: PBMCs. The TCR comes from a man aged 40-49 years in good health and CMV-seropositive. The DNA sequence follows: TGTGCCAGTAGTATAACGTCCGGGACAACTAATGAAAAACTGTTTTTT. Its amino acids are CASSITSGTTNEKLFF.